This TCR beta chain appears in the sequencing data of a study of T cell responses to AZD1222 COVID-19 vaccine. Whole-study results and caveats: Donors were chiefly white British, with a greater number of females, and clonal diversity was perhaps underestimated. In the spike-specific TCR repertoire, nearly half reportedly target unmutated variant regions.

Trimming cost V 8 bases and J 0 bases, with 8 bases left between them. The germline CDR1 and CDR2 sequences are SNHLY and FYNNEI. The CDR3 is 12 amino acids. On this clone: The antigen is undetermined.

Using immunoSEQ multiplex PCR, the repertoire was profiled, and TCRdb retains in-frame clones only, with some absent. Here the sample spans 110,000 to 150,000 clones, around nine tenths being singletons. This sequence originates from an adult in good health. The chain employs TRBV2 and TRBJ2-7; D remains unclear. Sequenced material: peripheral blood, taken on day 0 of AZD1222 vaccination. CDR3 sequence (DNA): TGTGCCAGCTTCCAGAGCTCCTACGAGCAGTACTTC. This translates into CASFQSSYEQYF.